These T cell receptor beta chains were read from a single sample in a study of shared clonotypes between healthy human individuals. Clones were read by immunoSEQ multiplex PCR, and TCRdb kept only the in-frame ones, dropping some. The table includes roughly 2.5 million clones, more than 90% detected once. Specimen: naive CD4+ T cells sorted from blood. The receptors derive from a man younger than 30 in good health. Both conserved end residues are part of each CDR3. A D gene is named only where the DNA matches it firmly. Rows give clone size only sometimes, using once, few, many, or a class for an expanded clone.

size	D	V	J	DNA	CDR3
.	.	TRBV19	TRBJ2-3	TGTGCCAGTACCCCGGGGGGCACAGATACGCAGTATTTT	CASTPGGTDTQYF
.	.	TRBV6-5	TRBJ1-1	TGTGCCAGCAGTGGGAATTATATTAACACTGAAGCTTTCTTT	CASSGNYINTEAFF
.	.	TRBV4-1	TRBJ1-3	TGCGCCAGCAGCCAGCACATCAGGGACCCGGGAAACACCATATATTTT	CASSQHIRDPGNTIYF
.	.	TRBV28	TRBJ1-2	TGTGCCAGCAGTTTTTCCGGGGGCATACCCTCCAGGGGCTACACCTTC	CASSFSGGIPSRGYTF
once	.	TRBV5-4	TRBJ1-5	TGTGCCAGCAGCAGGGACTTAGCAGCTCAGCCCCAGCATTTT	CASSRDLAAQPQHF
.	.	TRBV5-1	TRBJ2-6	TGCGCCAGCAGTGGGCCTTTCTCTGGGGCCAACGTCCTGACTTTC	CASSGPFSGANVLTF
.	TRBD1	TRBV19	TRBJ2-3	TGTGCCAGTAGTATAACTTCCCAGGGGGTAAGAGATACGCAGTATTTT	CASSITSQGVRDTQYF
.	.	TRBV18	TRBJ2-4	TGTGCCAGCTCACCACCCGGACTAGCCAAAAACATTCAGTACTTC	CASSPPGLAKNIQYF
.	.	TRBV4-2	TRBJ1-1	TGTGCCAGCAGCCAAGCGGTTAGCAGGGGTTCTGAAGCTTTCTTT	CASSQAVSRGSEAFF
few	.	TRBV10-3	TRBJ2-2	TGTGCCATCAGCAGGGGAATTGCCGGGGAGCTGTTTTTT	CAISRGIAGELFF
.	.	TRBV11-3	TRBJ2-3	TGTGCCAGCAGCTTAGGGCCGGGGGCCTACACAGATACGCAGTATTTT	CASSLGPGAYTDTQYF
once	.	TRBV7-2	TRBJ1-1	TGTGCCAGTACCGTGGGACCCTCTGAAGCTTTCTTT	CASTVGPSEAFF
.	TRBD1	TRBV27	TRBJ2-7	TGTGCCAGCAGTTTTTCGAGCAAAGGACAGGGTTACGAGCAGTACTTC	CASSFSSKGQGYEQYF
.	.	TRBV6-1	TRBJ1-5	TGTGCCAGCAGTGGGAAGACCCAGGATAGCAATCAGCCCCAGCATTTT	CASSGKTQDSNQPQHF
.	.	TRBV19	TRBJ2-7	TGTGCCAGTCGTAGGGCGGCTACCTACGAGCAGTACTTC	CASRRAATYEQYF
.	TRBD1	TRBV19	TRBJ1-2	TGTGCCAGTAGCCGGGACAGGGATTCCCCCAACTATGGCTACACCTTC	CASSRDRDSPNYGYTF
.	TRBD1	TRBV5-4	TRBJ2-1	TGTGCCAGCAGCTCCGGACAGGGGGCTAGATACAATGAGCAGTTCTTC	CASSSGQGARYNEQFF
.	TRBD2	TRBV5-4	TRBJ2-2	TGTGCCAGCAGCTCTAGCGGAGGGGCAACCGGGGAGCTGTTTTTT	CASSSSGGATGELFF
.	TRBD2	TRBV4-1	TRBJ2-7	TGCGCCAGCAGCCAAGCGACTAGCGGGAGGTCTAGCTCCTACGAGCAGTACTTC	CASSQATSGRSSSYEQYF
few	.	TRBV7-9	TRBJ1-5	TGTGCCAGCAGTACGGACCTGAGCAATCAGCCCCAGCATTTT	CASSTDLSNQPQHF
.	.	TRBV6-1	TRBJ1-2	TGTGCCAGCAGTGAAGCGGCACTAGCTAACTATGGCTACACCTTC	CASSEAALANYGYTF
.	.	TRBV5-1	TRBJ2-1	TGCGCCAGCAGCTTTATCCCGATAGGGACCGACAATGAGCAGTTCTTC	CASSFIPIGTDNEQFF
.	TRBD1	TRBV6-6	TRBJ2-1	TGTGCCAGCAGGGGACAGTCCTACAATGAGCAGTTCTTC	CASRGQSYNEQFF
.	TRBD2	TRBV5-1	TRBJ2-3	TGCGCCAGCAGCTTGCGGGTAGCGGGAGTTGCAGATACGCAGTATTTT	CASSLRVAGVADTQYF
.	.	TRBV10-1	TRBJ1-3	TGCGCCAGCAGCGCAACCGGGGGCATAGACACCATATATTTT	CASSATGGIDTIYF
.	.	TRBV9	TRBJ2-3	TGTGCCAGCAGCGGGGAGACAGGTACGCAGTATTTT	CASSGETGTQYF
.	TRBD1	TRBV9	TRBJ1-4	TGTGCCAGCAGCGTAGGTTCAGGGGGCGGGACAACTAATGAAAAACTGTTTTTT	CASSVGSGGGTTNEKLFF
.	.	TRBV9	TRBJ1-4	TGTGCCAGCAGCGTAGGGCGAGGGAGTGAAAAACTGTTTTTT	CASSVGRGSEKLFF
.	.	TRBV7-2	TRBJ2-4	TGTGCCAGCAGCTCCGCGGACCTAGCCAAAAACATTCAGTACTTC	CASSSADLAKNIQYF
few	.	TRBV19	TRBJ1-1	TGTGCCAGTAGTATTTACACTGAAGCTTTCTTT	CASSIYTEAFF
.	TRBD2	TRBV27	TRBJ2-3	TGTGCCAGCAGTTCTAACAGCGGGGGGACCACAGATACGCAGTATTTT	CASSSNSGGTTDTQYF
.	.	TRBV7-2	TRBJ2-7	TGTGCCAGCAGCCAAGAAGTCGAGCAGTACTTC	CASSQEVEQYF
.	.	TRBV2	TRBJ2-3	TGTGCCAGCAGCCTAGTGGGCAGGTTGTCGATGGGCACAGATACGCAGTATTTT	CASSLVGRLSMGTDTQYF
.	TRBD1	TRBV5-5	TRBJ1-2	TGTGCCAGCAACCAACAGGGGCCCGTGGGCTATGGCTACACCTTC	CASNQQGPVGYGYTF
.	.	TRBV28	TRBJ1-1	TGTGCCAGCAGTCTTGACACCCTCGGAAACACTGAAGCTTTCTTT	CASSLDTLGNTEAFF
.	.	TRBV5-1	TRBJ2-1	TGCGCCAGCAGCCCATCTTACAATGAGCAGTTCTTC	CASSPSYNEQFF
.	TRBD2	TRBV4-1	TRBJ2-3	TGCGCCAGCAGCCACGAAGGGCTAGCGTCGGGGGGTACGCAGTATTTT	CASSHEGLASGGTQYF
.	TRBD1	TRBV9	TRBJ1-4	TGTGCCAGCAGCGTCGGACAGGCAACTAATGAAAAACTGTTTTTT	CASSVGQATNEKLFF
.	.	TRBV4-1	TRBJ1-1	TGCGCCAGCAGCCAAGTAACCACAAGGGTTGGAACTGAAGCTTTCTTT	CASSQVTTRVGTEAFF
.	.	TRBV19	TRBJ2-1	TGTGCCGCGTTACCCTACAATGAGCAGTTCTTC	CAALPYNEQFF
.	TRBD1	TRBV5-6	TRBJ2-7	TGTGCCAGCAGCAAGGGACAGGGCTACGAGCAGTACTTC	CASSKGQGYEQYF
.	.	TRBV30	TRBJ2-7	TGTGCCTGGACAAGGGAAATTGGTATCCACGAGCAGTACTTC	CAWTREIGIHEQYF
.	.	TRBV2	TRBJ2-7	TGTGCCAGCAGTGAAGTTAAAAGACGCGGCGAGCAGTACTTC	CASSEVKRRGEQYF
.	.	TRBV27	TRBJ2-7	TGTGCCAGCAGTTCTTACTACGAGCAGTACTTC	CASSSYYEQYF
.	TRBD2	TRBV18	TRBJ2-5	TGTGCCAGCTCACCACCCGGGGGGAGGCAAGAGACCCAGTACTTC	CASSPPGGRQETQYF
.	.	TRBV27	TRBJ1-6	TGTGCCAGCAGTTCAGGGTCGAAGCGGAATTCACCCCTCCACTTT	CASSSGSKRNSPLHF
.	.	TRBV10-1	TRBJ2-7	TGCGCCAGCAGTCCCGGACAGAATCTCCACTACGAGCAGTACTTC	CASSPGQNLHYEQYF
.	.	TRBV7-2	TRBJ2-5	TGTGCCAGCAGTTTTCCCGTTACAGAGACCCAGTACTTC	CASSFPVTETQYF
.	.	TRBV5-6	TRBJ2-1	TGTGCCAGCAGCACGGGGGAGTACAATGAGCAGTTCTTC	CASSTGEYNEQFF
.	.	TRBV19	TRBJ1-2	TGTGCCAGTAGTATAGTAGGAGGGAATGGCTACACCTTC	CASSIVGGNGYTF
.	.	TRBV6-1	TRBJ1-4	TGTGCCAGCAGTGAAGCGCGTTCTAATGAAAAACTGTTTTTT	CASSEARSNEKLFF
once	.	TRBV7-2	TRBJ1-2	TGTGCCAGCAGCTTAGAGGTGTGGGCAATCCGCTTC	CASSLEVWAIRF